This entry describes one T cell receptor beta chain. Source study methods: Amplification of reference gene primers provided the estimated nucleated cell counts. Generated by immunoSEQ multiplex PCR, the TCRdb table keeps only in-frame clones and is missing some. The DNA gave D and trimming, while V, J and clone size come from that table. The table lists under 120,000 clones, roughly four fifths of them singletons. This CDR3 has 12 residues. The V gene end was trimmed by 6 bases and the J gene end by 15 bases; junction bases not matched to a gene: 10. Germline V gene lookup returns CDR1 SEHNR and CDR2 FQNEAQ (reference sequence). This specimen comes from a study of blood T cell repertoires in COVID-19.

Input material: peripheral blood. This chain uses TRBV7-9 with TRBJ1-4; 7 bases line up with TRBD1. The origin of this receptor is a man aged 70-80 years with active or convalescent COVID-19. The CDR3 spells CASRDRQGGLFF. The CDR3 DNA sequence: TGTGCCAGCAGAGACCGACAGGGCGGGTTGTTTTTT.